This section outlines one T cell receptor (beta chain) sequence together with its context. These data come from a study of blood T cell repertoires in COVID-19. Whole-study context: The United States, Italy and Spain provided the acute and convalescent COVID-19 samples.

Assay: immunoSEQ multiplex PCR; the TCRdb copy retains only in-frame clones and omits some. The table shows some 270,000 clones, with roughly 89% occurring only once. The sample was peripheral blood. This sequence was found in a woman between 40 and 50 years old who had recovered from COVID-19.

The CDR3 loop reads CASSFQSGELFF. The CDR3 region has the DNA TGTGCCAGCTCATTTCAGTCCGGGGAGCTGTTTTTT. The gene calls are TRBV18 and TRBJ2-2; D remains ambiguous. The germline V and J ends were trimmed by 5 bases and 6 bases, with 7 bases remaining between them. This CDR3 has 12 amino acids. Looked up from germline, CDR1 is KGHSH and CDR2 is LQKENI.